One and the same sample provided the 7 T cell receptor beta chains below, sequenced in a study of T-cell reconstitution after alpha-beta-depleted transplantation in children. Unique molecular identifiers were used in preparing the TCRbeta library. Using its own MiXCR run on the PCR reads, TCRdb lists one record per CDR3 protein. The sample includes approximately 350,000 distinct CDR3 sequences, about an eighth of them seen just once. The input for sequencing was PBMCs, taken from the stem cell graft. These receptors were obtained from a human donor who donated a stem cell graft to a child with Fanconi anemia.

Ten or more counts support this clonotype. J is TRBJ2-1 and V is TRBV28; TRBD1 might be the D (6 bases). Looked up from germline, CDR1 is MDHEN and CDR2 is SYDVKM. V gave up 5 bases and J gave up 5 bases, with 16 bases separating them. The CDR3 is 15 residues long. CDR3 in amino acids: CASSRTVFLNNEQFF. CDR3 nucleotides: TGTGCCAGCAGTCGGACAGTTTTTCTTAACAATGAGCAGTTCTTC.

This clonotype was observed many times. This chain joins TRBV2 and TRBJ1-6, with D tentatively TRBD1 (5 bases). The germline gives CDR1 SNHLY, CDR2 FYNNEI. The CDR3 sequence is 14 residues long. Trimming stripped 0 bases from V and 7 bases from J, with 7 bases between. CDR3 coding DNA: TGTGCCAGCAGTGAAGCGGGGGACAATTCACCCCTCCACTTT. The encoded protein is CASSEAGDNSPLHF.

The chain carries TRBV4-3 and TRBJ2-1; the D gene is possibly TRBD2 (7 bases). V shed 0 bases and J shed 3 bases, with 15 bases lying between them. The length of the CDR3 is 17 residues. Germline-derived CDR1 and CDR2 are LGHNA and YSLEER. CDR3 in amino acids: CASSQEYAGAYYNEQFF. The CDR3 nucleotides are TGCGCCAGCAGCCAAGAATATGCGGGGGCTTACTACAATGAGCAGTTCTTC.

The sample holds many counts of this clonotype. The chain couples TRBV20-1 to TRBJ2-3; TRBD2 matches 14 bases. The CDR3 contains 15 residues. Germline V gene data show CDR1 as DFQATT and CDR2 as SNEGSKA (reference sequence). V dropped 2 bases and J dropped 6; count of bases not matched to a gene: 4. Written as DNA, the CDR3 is TGCAGTGCTAGATCCTGGACTAGCGGGGGGGATACGCAGTATTTT. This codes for CSARSWTSGGDTQYF.

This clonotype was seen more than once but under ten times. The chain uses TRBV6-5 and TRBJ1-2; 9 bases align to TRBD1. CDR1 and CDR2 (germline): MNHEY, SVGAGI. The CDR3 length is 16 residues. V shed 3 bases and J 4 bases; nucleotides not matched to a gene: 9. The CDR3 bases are TGTGCCAGCAGTTATAGACTGGGGACAGGGTCCTATGGCTACACCTTC. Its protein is CASSYRLGTGSYGYTF.

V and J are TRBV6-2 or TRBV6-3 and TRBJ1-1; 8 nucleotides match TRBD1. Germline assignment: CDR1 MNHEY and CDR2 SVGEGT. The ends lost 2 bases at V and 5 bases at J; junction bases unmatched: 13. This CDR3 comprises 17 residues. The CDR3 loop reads CASSYEQGAHEGTEAFF. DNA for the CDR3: TGTGCCAGCAGTTACGAGCAGGGGGCCCACGAGGGAACTGAAGCTTTCTTT.

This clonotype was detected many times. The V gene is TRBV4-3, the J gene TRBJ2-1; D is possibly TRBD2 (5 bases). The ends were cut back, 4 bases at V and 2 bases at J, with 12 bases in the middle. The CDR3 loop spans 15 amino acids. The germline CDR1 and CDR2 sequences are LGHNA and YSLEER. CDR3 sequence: CASSREPVTYNEQFF. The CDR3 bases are TGCGCCAGCAGCCGGGAGCCAGTAACCTACAATGAGCAGTTCTTC.